This paragraph reports one TCR beta chain. Germline values: CDR1 SGDLS, CDR2 YYNGEE. The CDR3 contains 13 residues. V lost 4 bases to trimming and J lost 4 bases, with 11 bases between them. This record comes from a study of T cell responses to AZD1222 COVID-19 vaccine. The repertoire was sequenced with immunoSEQ multiplex PCR; TCRdb's copy has only in-frame clones and lacks some. The table has some 120,000 clones, 88% seen once; the top ten hold 4% to 4.5%. The receptor comes from an adult in good health. Sequencing was performed on peripheral blood, taken on day 0 of AZD1222 vaccination. The rearrangement joins TRBV9 to TRBJ2-5, with D perhaps matching TRBD1 (5 bases). The CDR3 is CASSPRQGETQYF. DNA of the CDR3: TGTGCCAGCAGCCCCCGGCAGGGAGAGACCCAGTACTTC.